Listed here are 13 T cell receptor beta chains from one sample, sequenced in a study of blood T cell repertoires in COVID-19. Libraries were prepared by immunoSEQ multiplex PCR; TCRdb keeps only in-frame clonotypes and omits some of them. Of some 52,000 clones in the sample, approximately 80% were seen once. The sequenced sample consisted of peripheral blood. The receptors derive from a man aged 50 or older with acute or convalescent COVID-19.

V gene TRBV19 combines with J gene TRBJ2-3, with D possibly TRBD1 on 6 matching bases. V was pared by 4 bases and J by 0 bases, with 8 bases between. The length of the CDR3 is 14 residues. In germline, CDR1 is LNHDA, CDR2 SQIVND (reference sequence). The CDR3 DNA is TGTGCCAGTAGTACCCAGGGGAGCACAGATACGCAGTATTTT. This gives the protein CASSTQGSTDTQYF. The full variable domain, its missing parts supplied by reference TRBV19 and TRBJ2-3, is DGGITQSPKYLFRKEGQNVTLSCEQNLNHDAMYWYRQDPGQGLRLIYYSQIVNDFQKGDIAEGYSVSREKKESFPLTVTSAQKNPTAFYLCASSTQGSTDTQYFGPGTRLTVL.

J is TRBJ2-7 and V is TRBV28; 9 bases match TRBD1. This CDR3 region has 14 residues. Germline CDR1 is MDHEN and CDR2 is SYDVKM. After removal of 5 bases from V and 5 bases from J, the junction contained 7 bases not matched to a gene. DNA of the CDR3: TGTGCCAGCAGTCCCGGGACAGGGCCCGACGAGCAGTACTTC. This gives the protein CASSPGTGPDEQYF.

V gene TRBV2 combines with J gene TRBJ2-7, with 7 positions matching TRBD1. The germline CDR1 and CDR2 sequences are SNHLY and FYNNEI. V gave up 8 bases and J gave up 3 bases; unmatched junction bases: 7. The CDR3 has 13 amino acids. This CDR3 is CASVDRVFYEQYF. CDR3 nucleotides: TGTGCCAGCGTAGACAGGGTTTTCTACGAGCAGTACTTC.

The chain combines TRBV4-1 with TRBJ2-5; TRBD2 matches 7 bases. The trim removed 4 bases at V and 1 base at J, leaving 0 bases unmatched. Looked up from germline, CDR1 is MGHRA and CDR2 is YSYEKL. This CDR3 has 13 residues. CDR3 DNA sequence: TGCGCCAGCAGCCGGGGGGGCCAAGAGACCCAGTACTTC. Translating it yields CASSRGGQETQYF.

The V gene is TRBV29-1, the J gene TRBJ2-5, with 15 bases matching TRBD2. CDR1 and CDR2 (germline): SQVTM, ANQGSEA. J gave up 2 bases and V 7 bases, and 11 bases lay outside the gene matches. This CDR3 contains 17 residues. Here the CDR3 DNA reads TGCAGCGCCGAAACCGGGACTAGCGGGAGGTATCAAGAGACCCAGTACTTC. Translating gives CSAETGTSGRYQETQYF.

The chain recombines TRBV3-1 (or the pseudogene TRBV3-2) with TRBJ1-3; a weak D match, TRBD1 (5 bases). CDR3 size: 15 residues. Germline V gene data show CDR1 as LGHDT and CDR2 as YNNKEL (reference sequence). Trimming pared 4 bases from V and 4 bases from J, leaving 14 bases between. The CDR3 loop is CASSRNPQGGNTIYF. CDR3 in DNA: TGTGCCAGCAGCCGAAATCCTCAGGGAGGAAACACCATATATTTT.

This clone was recorded a few times. The CDR3 region is CASSLGFQRETQYF. The DNA for the CDR3 is TGTGCCAGCAGCTTAGGTTTCCAGCGGGAGACCCAGTACTTC. This chain joins TRBV11-2 and TRBJ2-5; D perhaps matches TRBD2 (5 bases). The CDR3 is 14 amino acids. In germline, CDR1 is SGHAT, CDR2 FQNNGV. Trimming took 1 base from V and 5 from J, leaving 11 bases between them.

V is TRBV18 and J is TRBJ2-2; D is uncertain. The germline CDR1 and CDR2 sequences are KGHSH and LQKENI. Trimming shortened V by 5 bases and J by 3 bases, and 7 bases separated the two germline ends. The CDR3 sequence is 13 residues long. CDR3 nucleotide sequence: TGTGCCAGCTCATTTCAGGACACCGGGGAGCTGTTTTTT. Translated, it gives CASSFQDTGELFF.

The chain combines TRBV28 with TRBJ2-7; 7 bases match TRBD1. CDR3 length: 17 residues. Unmatched junction bases numbered 13, after V lost 1 base and J lost 4 bases. Per germline, CDR1 MDHEN and CDR2 SYDVKM. CDR3 residues: CASSLLPGSAGGYEQYF. The CDR3 region has the DNA TGTGCCAGCAGTTTATTACCCGGATCGGCAGGGGGATACGAGCAGTACTTC.

The chain is built from TRBV15 and TRBJ1-1; the D gene is possibly TRBD1 (6 bases). Trimming removed 5 bases from V and 4 bases from J, with 11 bases in between. The CDR3 is made up of 13 amino acids. Per the germline V gene, CDR1 is LNHNV and CDR2 is YYDKDF (reference sequence). The CDR3 reads CATSGYRATEAFF. CDR3 nucleotide sequence: TGTGCCACCAGCGGGTACAGGGCCACTGAAGCTTTCTTT.

The chain recombines TRBV7-6 with TRBJ2-7; 9 bases line up with TRBD1. With 5 bases clipped from V and 5 bases from J, the junction kept 4 bases outside the gene matches. The germline CDR1 and CDR2 sequences are SGHVS and FNYEAQ. The CDR3 has 13 amino acids. DNA of the CDR3: TGTGCCAGCAGCAGCCGGGACAGGGACGAGCAGTACTTC. Protein product: CASSSRDRDEQYF.

This clone was observed at least ten times. This chain joins TRBV4-1 and TRBJ1-5; D not resolved. Trimming took 1 base from V and 6 from J, leaving 7 bases between them. The CDR3 contains 13 residues. Germline V gives CDR1 MGHRA, CDR2 YSYEKL. This CDR3 reads CASSQVRGQPQHF. As DNA, the CDR3 is TGCGCCAGCAGCCAAGTCCGGGGTCAGCCCCAGCATTTT.

This clone was counted between two and nine times. The rearrangement joins TRBV12-5 to TRBJ1-3; the D gene is possibly TRBD1 (5 bases). Trimming took 9 bases from V and 2 from J, leaving 8 bases between them. The germline gives CDR1 LGHNT, CDR2 FRNRAP. The CDR3 is 12 amino acids. The CDR3 nucleotides are TGTGCTAGCGGGACTACTGGAAACACCATATATTTT. Translated, it gives CASGTTGNTIYF.